Listed here are 20 T cell receptor beta chains from one sample, sequenced in a study of PD-1 blockade in classical Hodgkin lymphoma. Relapse after autologous stem cell transplantation occurred in every patient, and brentuximab vedotin exposure varied. Sequencing was performed with immunoSEQ multiplex PCR; in TCRdb, only in-frame clones are kept and a portion is missing. The sample holds over 35,000 clones, less than 80% seen once. This specimen consisted of peripheral blood mononuclear cells (PBMCs), obtained at baseline. Source of these receptors: a human donor with classical Hodgkin lymphoma.

The chain has TRBV9 and TRBJ2-7; TRBD2 aligns across 9 bases. The V and J ends lost 0 bases and 7 bases, in that order; junction bases with no gene match: 8. Germline V lookup: CDR1 SGDLS, CDR2 YYNGEE. The CDR3 runs to 15 residues. CDR3 nucleotides: TGTGCCAGCAGCGTAGATGTGGCGGGAGGGCGGGAGCAGTACTTC. Translated: CASSVDVAGGREQYF.

This clone came up a few times. The V call is TRBV2, the J call TRBJ2-3, with TRBD1 matching over 11 bases. V lost 5 bases to trimming and J lost 8 bases; unmatched junction nucleotides: 6. Germline V gives CDR1 SNHLY, CDR2 FYNNEI. The CDR3 totals 14 residues. CDR3 nucleotide sequence: TGTGCCAGCAGTCCGGGGACAGGGGGTGGTACGCAGTATTTT. Amino acids: CASSPGTGGGTQYF.

The chain links TRBV15 to TRBJ2-6; D is ambiguous. The length of the CDR3 is 15 residues. Trimming took 2 bases from V and 0 from J, leaving 5 bases between them. Germline loops: CDR1 LNHNV, CDR2 YYDKDF (reference sequence). The CDR3 DNA follows: TGTGCCACCAGCAGACGGGTCTCTGGGGCCAACGTCCTGACTTTC. Amino acid sequence: CATSRRVSGANVLTF. Looking up the rest from reference TRBV15 and TRBJ2-6 gives the full variable domain: DAMVIQNPRYQVTQFGKPVTLSCSQTLNHNVMYWYQQKSSQAPKLLFHYYDKDFNNEADTPDNFQSRRPNTSFCFLDIRSPGLGDTAMYLCATSRRVSGANVLTFGAGSRLTVL.

The chain recombines TRBV4-3 with TRBJ2-3; D perhaps matches TRBD2 (6 bases). The ends were cut back, 9 bases at V and 0 bases at J, with 16 bases in the middle. Germline lookup yields CDR1 LGHNA and CDR2 YSLEER. This CDR3 spans 15 amino acids. The CDR3 spells CASSLWAGSTDTQYF. The CDR3 DNA reads TGCGCCAGTTCGCTGTGGGCGGGGAGCACAGATACGCAGTATTTT.

The gene calls are TRBV27 and TRBJ1-3, with D possibly TRBD1 on 6 matching bases. Germline CDR1 MNHEY, CDR2 SMNVEV (reference sequence). The CDR3 covers 19 residues. V shed 4 bases and J shed 2 bases, with 24 bases lying between them. In DNA form, the CDR3 reads TGTGCCAGCAGTTCTACCCCGGTCAGGCTTGGGGGGCCTGGAAACACCATATATTTT. It yields the protein CASSSTPVRLGGPGNTIYF.

J is TRBJ1-4 and V is TRBV30, with no clear D. Germline CDR1 is GTSNPN and CDR2 is SVGIG (reference sequence). Trimming removed 5 bases from V and 6 bases from J, with 10 bases in between. The CDR3 contains 12 residues. CDR3 sequence reads: CAWEGGYEKLFF. The DNA of the CDR3 is TGTGCCTGGGAGGGTGGCTATGAAAAACTGTTTTTT.

This clone was found a few times. The junction shows a germline mismatch at one end, possibly a read error. The V and J genes are TRBV6-5 and TRBJ2-3; TRBD1 or TRBD2 may be the D gene (5 bases each). Looked up from germline, CDR1 is MNHEY and CDR2 is SVGAGI. This CDR3 has 13 residues. The CDR3 nucleotides read TGTGCCAGCAGCCCATGGGGGATCAGATACGCAGTATTT. Its protein is CASSPWGIRYAVF.

This clone was found a few times. V is TRBV28 and J is TRBJ2-7; D not resolved. This CDR3 is 15 amino acids long. Trimming took off 3 bases at V and 0 bases at J, with 12 bases between the two ends. Germline V lookup: CDR1 MDHEN, CDR2 SYDVKM. The CDR3 sequence is CASSFSPGPSYEQYF. CDR3 nucleotide sequence: TGTGCCAGCAGTTTTTCCCCCGGGCCCTCCTACGAGCAGTACTTC. The full variable domain, its missing parts supplied by reference TRBV28 and TRBJ2-7, is DVKVTQSSRYLVKRTGEKVFLECVQDMDHENMFWYRQDPGLGLRLIYFSYDVKMKEKGDIPEGYSVSREKKERFSLILESASTNQTSMYLCASSFSPGPSYEQYFGPGTRLTVT.

The rearrangement links TRBV28 to TRBJ2-1; maybe TRBD1 (5 bases). Germline lookup yields CDR1 MDHEN and CDR2 SYDVKM. Between the trimmed V and J ends, which lost 6 bases and 4 bases, there was a span of 22 bases. The CDR3 runs 17 residues. The CDR3 is CASSPTTSGLEYNEQFF. Written as DNA, the CDR3 is TGTGCCAGCAGCCCAACCACCTCAGGGCTGGAATACAATGAGCAGTTCTTC.

This clone was seen a single time. CDR3 sequence reads: CASSLGGSEQFF. CDR3 in DNA: TGTGCCAGCAGCTTAGGGGGGTCTGAGCAGTTCTTC. This chain connects TRBV7-6 to TRBJ2-1, with D perhaps TRBD1 or TRBD2 (5 bases each). This CDR3 spans 12 amino acids. Trimming cost V 1 base and J 9 bases, with 7 bases left between them. Germline assignment: CDR1 SGHVS and CDR2 FNYEAQ.

The chain carries TRBV28 and TRBJ1-4; D gene uncertain. Germline assignment: CDR1 MDHEN and CDR2 SYDVKM. This CDR3 has 14 amino acids. V gave up 6 bases and J gave up 5 bases, with 13 bases separating them. This CDR3 reads CASSPGRRNEKLFF. The CDR3, as DNA: TGTGCCAGCAGCCCCGGGAGACGGAATGAAAAACTGTTTTTT.

The chain carries TRBV6-5 and TRBJ1-2; D not resolved. The V gene's germline CDR1 is MNHEY and CDR2 SVGAGI. With 6 bases removed from V and 0 bases from J, the gap between germline ends came to 14 bases. CDR3 length equals 15 residues. Here the CDR3 reads CASSRGVDANYGYTF. The CDR3 nucleotides read TGTGCCAGCAGCCGCGGAGTAGACGCTAACTATGGCTACACCTTC.

This clone was detected only a few times. This chain uses TRBV5-1 with TRBJ2-7; tentative D call: TRBD2 (6 bases). Germline V gene lookup returns CDR1 SGHRS and CDR2 YFSETQ. The germline V and J ends were trimmed by 2 bases and 1 base, with 13 bases remaining between them. The CDR3 is made up of 15 amino acids. CDR3 region: CASSFRAGRSYEQYF. CDR3 nucleotides: TGCGCCAGCAGCTTCCGGGCGGGGCGTTCCTACGAGCAGTACTTC.

The chain has TRBV11-3 and TRBJ2-2; tentative D call: TRBD2 (7 bases). CDR1 and CDR2 from the germline V gene are SGHNT and YENEEA. Trimming removed 2 bases at V and 6 bases at J, with 16 bases between. The CDR3 has 16 residues. The CDR3 reads CASSLSGGRGAGELFF. CDR3 coding DNA: TGTGCCAGCAGCTTATCCGGGGGGCGGGGCGCCGGGGAGCTGTTTTTT. Filled out from reference TRBV11-3 and TRBJ2-2, the complete variable domain reads EAGVVQSPRYKIIEKKQPVAFWCNPISGHNTLYWYLQNLGQGPELLIRYENEEAVDDSQLPKDRFSAERLKGVDSTLKIQPAELGDSAVYLCASSLSGGRGAGELFFGEGSRLTVL.

This clone was detected only a few times. The V gene is TRBV7-2, the J gene TRBJ2-7; a possible D gene is TRBD2 (5 bases). The V end lost 5 bases, the J end lost 3 bases, and 11 bases lay between the germline ends. The CDR3 spans 13 residues. From germline, CDR1 is SGHTA and CDR2 FQGNSA. CDR3 sequence: CASSVGILYEQYF. CDR3 bases: TGTGCCAGCAGCGTCGGGATCCTCTACGAGCAGTACTTC.

This chain joins TRBV27 and TRBJ2-3, with TRBD2 matching 7 bases. The CDR3 has 15 residues. The V segment lost 8 bases and the J segment 2 bases; nucleotides outside the gene matches: 10. In germline, CDR1 is MNHEY, CDR2 SMNVEV (reference sequence). The CDR3 DNA is TGTGCCAGCCGGCGGGCTAGCGGAAACACAGATACGCAGTATTTT. This translates into CASRRASGNTDTQYF.

A single count supports this clone. This sequence joins TRBV20-1 and TRBJ2-3, with D possibly matching TRBD1 (6 bases). V dropped 5 bases and J dropped 10 bases, with 13 bases sitting between them. This CDR3 spans 11 amino acids. Per germline, CDR1 DFQATT and CDR2 SNEGSKA (reference sequence). Here the CDR3 DNA reads TGCAGTGCTGACAGGCTAACTTCGCAGTATTTT. This sequence encodes CSADRLTSQYF.

V usage is TRBV9 and J usage is TRBJ1-1; D unresolved. Germline-derived CDR1 and CDR2 are SGDLS and YYNGEE. V shed 0 bases and J shed 5 bases, with 11 bases lying between them. The CDR3 loop spans 14 amino acids. CDR3 sequence (DNA): TGTGCCAGCAGCGTAGTAGGGTGGGGTACTGAAGCTTTCTTT. As protein: CASSVVGWGTEAFF.

V and J are TRBV27 and TRBJ1-1; D call uncertain. V lost 3 bases and J 4 bases, leaving 9 bases between the germline ends. The CDR3 is made up of 13 amino acids. Germline V gene data show CDR1 as MNHEY and CDR2 as SMNVEV (reference sequence). CDR3 loop: CASSLGRVTEAFF. CDR3 in DNA: TGTGCCAGCAGTTTGGGGAGGGTCACTGAAGCTTTCTTT.

J is TRBJ1-1 and V is TRBV6-5, with 7 bases fitting TRBD1. J was trimmed by 1 base and V by 2 bases; bases with no gene match: 1. The CDR3 contains 14 residues. Germline V gives CDR1 MNHEY, CDR2 SVGAGI. The DNA of the CDR3 is TGTGCCAGCAGTTACGGGACAGCGAACACTGAAGCTTTCTTT. It yields the protein CASSYGTANTEAFF.